The 3 T cell receptor beta chains presented below share a single source sample, sequenced in a study of T cells in Graves' hyperthyroidism and ophthalmopathy. The TCR beta CDR3 regions underwent amplification using RNA transcripts as the source. The TCR CDR3 was amplified in a first-round RT-PCR using the HTBI primer set. Using its own MiXCR run on the multiplex PCR reads, TCRdb lists one record per CDR3 protein. Seen here are around 300,000 distinct CDR3 sequences, about 14% observed once, and the top ten hold 7% to 8.5%. Specimen: blood. The receptors here all came from a woman aged 25-40 years with Graves' hyperthyroidism that later progressed to Graves' ophthalmopathy.

This clonotype was picked up many times. The J gene is TRBJ2-7, the V gene TRBV27, with D perhaps TRBD1 (6 bases). V shed 2 bases and J shed 7 bases, with 15 bases lying between them. From germline, CDR1 is MNHEY and CDR2 SMNVEV (reference sequence). The CDR3 has 14 amino acids. This CDR3 is CASSLGGAWEEQYF. The DNA for the CDR3 is TGTGCCAGCAGTTTAGGGGGCGCGTGGGAGGAGCAGTACTTC.

The table lists this clonotype with a few counts. This chain joins TRBV27 and TRBJ1-1; no firm D call. CDR1 is MNHEY, CDR2 SMNVEV, per germline (reference sequence). The CDR3 sequence is 15 residues long. Trimming removed 3 bases from V and 0 bases from J, with 11 bases in between. CDR3 nucleotides: TGTGCCAGCAGTTTCGTAAACACCTTGAACACTGAAGCTTTCTTT. Its translation: CASSFVNTLNTEAFF.

The genes are TRBV4-3 and TRBJ2-2; D tentatively fits TRBD1 or TRBD2 (5 bases each). CDR1 is LGHNA, CDR2 YSLEER, per germline. Deletions cut 3 bases from V and 8 bases from J, with 13 bases between. This CDR3 spans 14 amino acids. The CDR3 is CASSHSGWGGELFF. The DNA for the CDR3 is TGCGCCAGCAGCCATTCAGGCTGGGGGGGGGAGCTGTTTTTT.